The 10 T cell receptor beta chains presented below share a single source sample, sequenced in a study of blood T cell repertoires in COVID-19. Data came from immunoSEQ multiplex PCR; TCRdb stores just in-frame clones and leaves some out. The sample consists of 110,000 or so clones, less than 85% of them appearing once. The sample was peripheral blood. The receptors derive from a man in his fifties or sixties with acute or convalescent COVID-19.

The chain recombines TRBV5-1 with TRBJ2-1, with D unresolved. Germline lookup yields CDR1 SGHRS and CDR2 YFSETQ. Between the trimmed V and J ends, which lost 1 base and 4 bases, there was a span of 6 bases. CDR3 length: 13 residues. CDR3 sequence reads: CASSLPLYNEQFF. As DNA, the CDR3 is TGCGCCAGCAGCTTGCCCCTTTACAATGAGCAGTTCTTC.

The J gene is TRBJ2-2, the V gene TRBV7-9, with TRBD2 matching over 11 bases. The CDR3 has 19 amino acids. The germline V gene has CDR1 SEHNR and CDR2 FQNEAQ (reference sequence). The V segment lost 5 bases and the J segment 0 bases; nucleotides outside the gene matches: 11. The CDR3 DNA follows: TGTGCCAGCAGCGCCGGACTAGCGGGCCCGAAGGCGAACACCGGGGAGCTGTTTTTT. Translating it yields CASSAGLAGPKANTGELFF.

This rearrangement joins TRBV6-5 to TRBJ1-5; a possible D gene is TRBD1 (6 bases). The CDR3 loop spans 13 amino acids. V was pared by 6 bases and J by 5 bases, with 11 bases between. CDR1 is MNHEY, CDR2 SVGAGI, per germline. The CDR3, as DNA: TGTGCCAGCAGCCCAGGGGACGATCAGCCCCAGCATTTT. Translation: CASSPGDDQPQHF.

The chain employs TRBV6-6 and TRBJ2-1; TRBD1 is a possible D gene (5 bases). Looked up from germline, CDR1 is MNHNY and CDR2 is SVGAGI (reference sequence). CDR3 size: 15 residues. Trimming pared 2 bases from V and 5 bases from J, leaving 13 bases between. The CDR3 DNA sequence: TGTGCCAGCAGTTACCCTATCGACAGAGACAATGAGCAGTTCTTC. Protein product: CASSYPIDRDNEQFF.

The chain joins TRBV2 to TRBJ1-2; D is unclear. CDR1 is SNHLY and CDR2 is FYNNEI in the germline V gene. This CDR3 contains 13 residues. V was clipped by 3 bases and J by 8 bases, with 13 bases between them. In DNA, the CDR3 is TGTGCCAGCAGTGAGGGGAGAATGGTCGGCTACACCTTC. Its protein is CASSEGRMVGYTF.

This clone turned up a few times. The genes are TRBV12-3 or TRBV12-4 and TRBJ1-1, with TRBD1 matching 7 bases. This CDR3 is 13 amino acids long. J lost 8 bases, V lost 1 base, and 4 bases had no gene match. The CDR3 sequence: CASSLVWDSEAFF. The CDR3 DNA sequence: TGTGCCAGCAGTTTAGTTTGGGACAGCGAAGCTTTCTTT.

Concerning this clone: Other DNA sequences in the sample encode the same CDR3. The chain links TRBV2 to TRBJ2-1, with 10 bases lining up with TRBD2. V lost 7 bases to trimming and J lost 0 bases; unmatched junction nucleotides: 6. The CDR3 runs to 16 residues. Germline V gene data show CDR1 as SNHLY and CDR2 as FYNNEI. This CDR3 is CASTPLAGASYNEQFF. CDR3 bases: TGTGCCAGCACCCCGCTAGCGGGGGCCTCCTACAATGAGCAGTTCTTC.

The rearrangement joins TRBV2 to TRBJ2-7, with 9 positions matching TRBD1. After removal of 9 bases from V and 4 bases from J, the junction contained 10 bases not matched to a gene. CDR1 and CDR2 (germline): SNHLY, FYNNEI. The CDR3 has 14 amino acids. In DNA, the CDR3 is TGTGCCAGTGCCCGGACAGGGGAGATTTACGAGCAGTACTTC. It yields the protein CASARTGEIYEQYF.

The genes are TRBV27 and TRBJ2-3, with 7 nucleotides matching TRBD1. The CDR3 consists of 17 residues. Germline V gene sequence: CDR1 MNHEY, CDR2 SMNVEV (reference sequence). Trimming took 4 bases from V and 0 from J; bases not matched to a gene: 10. The chain's CDR3 is CASSSGQFLSSTDTQYF. The CDR3 DNA sequence: TGTGCCAGCAGTTCGGGACAGTTTCTTTCTAGCACAGATACGCAGTATTTT.

The V and J genes are TRBV10-3 and TRBJ1-6; 11 bases are a match to TRBD1. V shed 4 bases, J shed 0 bases, and the junction held 11 bases outside the gene matches. CDR1 ENHRY and CDR2 SYGVKD come from the germline V gene. CDR3 length equals 20 residues. The chain's CDR3 is CAISGDPGQGGYSYNSPLHF. Here the CDR3 DNA reads TGTGCCATCAGTGGGGACCCGGGACAGGGGGGATACTCCTATAATTCACCCCTCCACTTT.